This T cell receptor beta chain was captured by sequencing in a study of cytomegalovirus exposure and HLA in healthy donors. The study, taken as a whole, reports: Associated with cytomegalovirus, according to the listing, were around 160 TCR beta chains.

Generated by immunoSEQ multiplex PCR, the TCRdb table keeps only in-frame clones and is missing some. The data hold 200,000 or so clones, with 75% to 85% observed a single time. The CDR3 extends over 15 amino acids. Deletions cut 1 base from V and 2 bases from J, with 12 bases between. Germline loops: CDR1 MNHEY, CDR2 SVGAGI. On this clone: As yet, its antigen is unknown.

The TCR sequence derives from a woman aged 30 to 39 in good health and CMV-seropositive. Sequencing input: PBMCs. V gene TRBV6-5 combines with J gene TRBJ2-7; D might be TRBD2 (6 bases). CDR3 sequence reads: CASSYFSSGPYEQYF. The CDR3 region has the DNA TGTGCCAGCAGTTACTTCTCAAGCGGGCCCTACGAGCAGTACTTC.